These 30 T cell receptor beta chains were sequenced from one sample in a study of immune heterogeneity within non-small cell lung tumors. Multiplex PCR employing 32 V and 13 J primers generated amplicons of the TCR beta CDR3. TCRdb recomputed calls from the multiplex PCR reads with MiXCR, one row per CDR3 protein. The table records 30,000 to 40,000 distinct CDR3 sequences, 28% of them present only once. Each sample used 600 to 750 ng of genomic DNA from bulk tumor tissue. During surgery, each primary tumor gave multiple biopsies spaced as far apart as possible. It was patients with untreated, newly diagnosed non-small cell lung cancer who underwent curative surgery. The specimen was lung tumor tissue. Every receptor here comes from a man in his forties or fifties with non-small cell lung cancer.

This clonotype was counted many times. CDR3 nucleotide sequence: TGTGCCCCCCGAGCGGGACGGGGCTATGGCTACACCTTC. Translation: CAPRAGRGYGYTF. The V and J genes are TRBV15 and TRBJ1-2; possibly TRBD1 for D (5 bases). The CDR3 has 13 amino acids. With 11 bases removed from V and 4 bases from J, the gap between germline ends came to 17 bases. CDR1 is LNHNV and CDR2 is YYDKDF in the germline V gene (reference sequence).

Many counts were recorded for this clonotype. The chain uses TRBV20-1 and TRBJ1-3; TRBD1 matches at 9 bases. The germline CDR1 and CDR2 sequences are DFQATT and SNEGSKA (reference sequence). The trim removed 3 bases at V and 10 bases at J, leaving 4 bases unmatched. CDR3 size: 12 residues. DNA for the CDR3: TGCAGTGCTAGGCAGGGACAGGGAACCATATATTTT. Translation gives CSARQGQGTIYF.

The chain is built from TRBV6-4 and TRBJ1-1; D gene unclear. V lost 5 bases to trimming and J lost 2 bases, with 9 bases between them. CDR1 is MRHNA and CDR2 is SNTAGT in the germline V gene. The CDR3 extends over 13 amino acids. CDR3 nucleotide sequence: TGTGCCAGCAGTTTTGGTCCCAACACTGAAGCTTTCTTT. Translated, it gives CASSFGPNTEAFF.

The gene calls are TRBV7-2 and TRBJ2-2; unclear D gene. The CDR3 extends over 15 amino acids. The germline V gene encodes CDR1 SGHTA and CDR2 FQGNSA. Trimming cost V 6 bases and J 5 bases, with 16 bases left between them. CDR3 sequence reads: CASRESNGRTGELFF. The CDR3 DNA is TGTGCCAGCAGGGAAAGCAACGGACGGACCGGGGAGCTGTTTTTT.

This clonotype has at least ten counts. The chain links TRBV15 to TRBJ2-1; D gene uncertain. CDR1 and CDR2 (germline): LNHNV, YYDKDF (reference sequence). The V end was cut by 5 bases, the J end by 5 bases, with 7 bases between. The CDR3 runs to 12 residues. Here the CDR3 DNA reads TGTGCCACCAGCGCCGGCAACAATGAGCAGTTCTTC. Its translation: CATSAGNNEQFF.

For this clonotype: This may arise from a read error, as a much more abundant clone is one base away. The gene calls are TRBV6-1 and TRBJ2-7; TRBD1 matches at 11 bases. The germline gives CDR1 MNHNS, CDR2 SASEGT. There are 14 residues in the CDR3. CDR3 coding DNA: TGTGCCGGCAGCGCTGGGACAGGGGGTGGCGAGCAGTACTTC. Its protein product is CAGSAGTGGGEQYF.

As concerns this clonotype: Likely a read error: the CDR3 ends without its conserved phenylalanine or tryptophan. The DNA is left out, because the CDR3 cannot be placed on it with certainty; the CDR3 is given as TCRdb lists it. This chain connects TRBV24-1 to TRBJ2-7; the table calls TRBD1, which could not be checked here. The CDR3 is made up of 15 amino acids, end residues included. The V gene's germline CDR1 is KGHDR and CDR2 SFDVKD. The CDR3 spells CATSDPFGQGDEPYS.

This clonotype has a handful of counts. The chain has TRBV7-2 and TRBJ2-1; TRBD1 matches 10 bases. With V trimmed by 5 bases and J by 7 bases, 11 bases remained unmatched. CDR3 size: 16 residues. Germline CDR1 is SGHTA and CDR2 is FQGNSA. CDR3 sequence reads: CASSAAGTGVWNEQFF. CDR3 bases: TGTGCCAGCAGCGCAGCCGGGACAGGGGTTTGGAATGAGCAGTTCTTC.

Comments on this clonotype: The CDR3 end shows no conserved phenylalanine or tryptophan, and so a read error is likely. The gene calls are TRBV9 and TRBJ1-2; 7 bases align to TRBD1. V lost 2 bases to trimming and J lost 1 base; unmatched junction nucleotides: 5. The CDR3 sequence is 15 residues long. CDR1 and CDR2 from the germline V gene are SGDLS and YYNGEE. In DNA, the CDR3 is TGTGCCAGCAGCGTCCAGGGGGTGGGTAACTATGGCTACACCCTC. Translating gives CASSVQGVGNYGYTL.

This clonotype was counted a few times. The chain employs TRBV9 and TRBJ2-4; no reliable D call. The CDR3 consists of 17 residues. The germline V gene has CDR1 SGDLS and CDR2 YYNGEE. V gave up 4 bases and J gave up 0 bases, with 17 bases separating them. The CDR3 DNA is TGTGCCAGCAGCCCAGATGGTATTCAACTAGCCAAAAACATTCAGTACTTC. This gives the protein CASSPDGIQLAKNIQYF.

This clonotype has a single count. A much larger clone is a single base away; this may be a read error. Lacking the conserved final phenylalanine or tryptophan, this CDR3 likely reflects a read error. V usage is TRBV6-1 and J usage is TRBJ2-1; 11 nucleotides match TRBD1. From germline, CDR1 is MNHNS and CDR2 SASEGT. CDR3 length: 16 amino acids. J lost 3 bases, V lost 6 bases, and 7 bases had no gene match. CDR3 sequence: CASRGGTGGYYNEQFL. DNA for the CDR3: TGTGCCAGCAGGGGAGGGACAGGGGGTTACTACAATGAGCAGTTCCTC.

This clonotype turned up a few times. The chain recombines TRBV10-1 with TRBJ1-2; 8 bases are a match to TRBD1. There are 15 residues in the CDR3. Germline V gene lookup returns CDR1 WNHNN and CDR2 SYGVQD (reference sequence). With V trimmed by 2 bases and J by 6 bases, 8 bases remained unmatched. The CDR3 is CASSEPTGDWHGYTF. DNA of the CDR3: TGCGCCAGCAGTGAGCCGACAGGGGATTGGCATGGCTACACCTTC.

With respect to this clonotype: Possible read error: a much larger clone is one base away. The chain links TRBV18 to TRBJ1-3, with D hard to call. Deletions cut 5 bases from V and 4 bases from J, with 15 bases between. This CDR3 comprises 15 residues. Germline V gene sequence: CDR1 KGHSH, CDR2 LQKENI. The CDR3, as DNA: TGTGCCAGCTCAACAGCGCAGGTCTCCGGAAACACCATATATTTT. Translating gives CASSTAQVSGNTIYF.

V gene TRBV19 combines with J gene TRBJ1-1, with TRBD1 as a possible D gene (6 bases). Germline-derived CDR1 and CDR2 are LNHDA and SQIVND (reference sequence). The CDR3 runs to 13 residues. The germline V and J ends were trimmed by 6 bases and 5 bases, with 13 bases remaining between them. DNA for the CDR3: TGTGCCAGTAGCCAAGGGGGTTGGACTGAAGCTTTCTTT. As protein: CASSQGGWTEAFF. The full variable domain, completed using reference TRBV19 and TRBJ1-1, is DGGITQSPKYLFRKEGQNVTLSCEQNLNHDAMYWYRQDPGQGLRLIYYSQIVNDFQKGDIAEGYSVSREKKESFPLTVTSAQKNPTAFYLCASSQGGWTEAFFGQGTRLTVV.

By share, this clonotype ranks as medium-sized. The chain has TRBV11-2 and TRBJ2-7; the D gene is possibly TRBD2 (5 bases). The CDR3 is made up of 12 amino acids. CDR1 and CDR2 (germline): SGHAT, FQNNGV. Trimming left V 1 base short and J 10 bases short, with 11 bases between. CDR3 region: CASSLVGEVQYF. CDR3 DNA: TGTGCCAGCAGCTTAGTGGGAGAAGTTCAGTACTTC.

This clonotype came up many times. The chain carries TRBV12-3 or TRBV12-4 and TRBJ1-1, with unresolved D. Trimming removed 1 base from V and 1 base from J, with 10 bases in between. This CDR3 has 15 residues. The CDR3 here is CASSLGGGPNTEAFF. The DNA for the CDR3 is TGTGCCAGCAGTTTAGGCGGAGGACCGAACACTGAAGCTTTCTTT.

This clonotype was detected ten times or more. The chain carries TRBV12-3 or TRBV12-4 and TRBJ1-1; maybe TRBD1 (6 bases). CDR3 length: 16 amino acids. The V end was cut by 0 bases, the J end by 6 bases, with 17 bases between. The CDR3 loop reads CASSLAFEGEIPEAFF. The CDR3 region has the DNA TGTGCCAGCAGTTTAGCATTTGAGGGGGAGATCCCTGAAGCTTTCTTT.

Comment on this clonotype: This may arise from a read error, as a much more abundant clone is one base away. V usage is TRBV19 and J usage is TRBJ1-2, with TRBD1 matching over 9 bases. CDR1 and CDR2 (germline): LNHDA, SQIVND (reference sequence). The ends lost 9 bases at V and 5 bases at J; junction bases unmatched: 16. This CDR3 contains 16 residues. As DNA, the CDR3 is TGTGCCAGAACCAATGGCGGACAGGGGCCAGAATATGGCTACACCTTC. The encoded protein is CARTNGGQGPEYGYTF.

The V gene is TRBV10-3, the J gene TRBJ1-4; tentatively, D is TRBD1 (5 bases). The germline V gene has CDR1 ENHRY and CDR2 SYGVKD. This CDR3 spans 14 amino acids. Trimming pared 3 bases from V and 5 bases from J, leaving 10 bases between. CDR3: CAISEQVGNEKLFF. The CDR3 nucleotides read TGTGCCATCAGTGAACAGGTGGGAAATGAAAAACTGTTTTTT.

V is TRBV20-1 and J is TRBJ1-4, with 8 nucleotides matching TRBD1. The CDR3 covers 15 residues. V shed 6 bases, J shed 5 bases, and the junction held 11 bases outside the gene matches. Per germline, CDR1 DFQATT and CDR2 SNEGSKA (reference sequence). CDR3 bases: TGCAGTGCCTCCAGAACCGGGACAGGCAATGAAAAACTGTTTTTT. Its protein is CSASRTGTGNEKLFF.

Regarding this clonotype: At one boundary the junction diverges from the germline segment, which might be a read error. The chain links TRBV9 to TRBJ2-5; D is unclear. Germline CDR1 and CDR2: SGDLS and YYNGEE. The CDR3 has 13 residues. The CDR3 nucleotides are TGTGCCAGCCGCGTAGCCCCCCCAGAGACCCAGTACTTC. It codes for CASRVAPPETQYF.

For this clonotype: This sequence may be a read error, since a much larger clone differs from it by one base. This rearrangement joins TRBV6-2 or TRBV6-3 to TRBJ1-5, with D possibly matching TRBD1 (5 bases). The CDR3 consists of 15 residues. V lost 5 bases and J 4 bases, leaving 15 bases between the germline ends. From germline, CDR1 is MNHEY and CDR2 SVGEGT. The CDR3 DNA follows: TGTGCCAGCAGTCAGGGCGGGGGGGGAAATCAGCCCCAGCATTTT. It specifies CASSQGGGGNQPQHF.

For this clonotype: This sequence may be a read error, since a much larger clone differs from it by one base. The rearrangement joins TRBV16 to TRBJ1-2; TRBD1 matches 7 bases. CDR1 and CDR2 from the germline V gene are KGHSY and FQNENV. Trimming took 0 bases from V and 9 from J; bases not matched to a gene: 13. The CDR3 totals 16 residues. The CDR3 reads CASSQSGGGIDACYTF. The CDR3 DNA reads TGTGCCAGCAGCCAATCGGGAGGGGGCATCGACGCTTGCTACACCTTC.

The chain has TRBV5-1 and TRBJ2-3; D is uncertain. The CDR3 runs to 16 residues. From germline, CDR1 is SGHRS and CDR2 YFSETQ. The germline V and J ends were trimmed by 2 bases and 0 bases, with 13 bases remaining between them. The CDR3, as DNA: TGCGCCAGCAGCTTATCCCCAGGAACTAGCACAGATACGCAGTATTTT. Encoded protein: CASSLSPGTSTDTQYF.

On this clonotype: A much bigger clone sits one base away, suggesting this may be a read error. This rearrangement joins TRBV19 to TRBJ2-7; 10 positions match TRBD2. This CDR3 comprises 14 residues. With 7 bases clipped from V and 3 bases from J, the junction kept 6 bases outside the gene matches. From germline, CDR1 is LNHDA and CDR2 SQIVND (reference sequence). The CDR3 DNA reads as TGTGCCAGTACTCCCTGGACTAGCGGCTACGAGCAGTACTTC. It is translated as CASTPWTSGYEQYF.

The table lists this clonotype with many counts. The rearrangement uses TRBV3-1 and TRBJ2-6, with no clear D. Germline lookup yields CDR1 LGHDT and CDR2 YNNKEL (reference sequence). This CDR3 has 17 residues. V was pared by 4 bases and J by 1 base, with 14 bases between. The CDR3 region has the DNA TGTGCCAGCAGCCCACAGCCTCGCAGATCTGGGGCCAACGTCCTGACTTTC. It specifies CASSPQPRRSGANVLTF.

Remarks on this clonotype: A much larger clone lies a single base off, so this may be a read error. The CDR3 sequence: CASRGAVGTGELFF. CDR3 coding DNA: TGCGCCAGCAGAGGCGCAGTGGGCACCGGGGAGCTGTTTTTT. V is TRBV5-1 and J is TRBJ2-2; D is unresolved. CDR3 length: 14 amino acids. Trimming left V 5 bases short and J 4 bases short, with 12 bases between. The germline V gene has CDR1 SGHRS and CDR2 YFSETQ. The full variable domain, completed using reference TRBV5-1 and TRBJ2-2, is KAGVTQTPRYLIKTRGQQVTLSCSPISGHRSVSWYQQTPGQGLQFLFEYFSETQRNKGNFPGRFSGRQFSNSRSEMNVSTLELGDSALYLCASRGAVGTGELFFGEGSRLTVL.

The V gene is TRBV5-1, the J gene TRBJ2-3, with D hard to call. The CDR3 extends over 16 amino acids. Germline lookup yields CDR1 SGHRS and CDR2 YFSETQ. V dropped 1 base and J dropped 5 bases, with 17 bases sitting between them. In DNA form, the CDR3 reads TGCGCCAGCAGCTTGTCTCGCGCCACCCCCCAAGATACGCAGTATTTT. It yields the protein CASSLSRATPQDTQYF.

Details on this clonotype: This could be a read error, since a much larger clone is one nucleotide away. The chain uses TRBV11-3 and TRBJ2-2, with 7 bases lining up with TRBD2. The CDR3 totals 17 residues. The J segment lost 3 bases and the V segment lost 7 bases, leaving 14 bases of the junction unmatched. Germline V gives CDR1 SGHNT, CDR2 YENEEA. DNA for the CDR3: TGTGCCAGCACCTCGCCCCTGGGAGGGTCGGACACCGGGGAGCTGTTTTTT. Translated, it gives CASTSPLGGSDTGELFF. The whole variable domain, filled in from reference TRBV11-3 and TRBJ2-2, reads EAGVVQSPRYKIIEKKQPVAFWCNPISGHNTLYWYLQNLGQGPELLIRYENEEAVDDSQLPKDRFSAERLKGVDSTLKIQPAELGDSAVYLCASTSPLGGSDTGELFFGEGSRLTVL.

This clonotype was detected many times. DNA for the CDR3: TGTGCCAGCAGTAACGCGGACACAAACACTGAAGCTTTCTTT. As protein: CASSNADTNTEAFF. V usage is TRBV28 and J usage is TRBJ1-1; D possibly corresponds to TRBD1 (5 bases). V gave up 5 bases and J gave up 2 bases, with 12 bases separating them. Per germline, CDR1 MDHEN and CDR2 SYDVKM. The CDR3 is 14 amino acids.